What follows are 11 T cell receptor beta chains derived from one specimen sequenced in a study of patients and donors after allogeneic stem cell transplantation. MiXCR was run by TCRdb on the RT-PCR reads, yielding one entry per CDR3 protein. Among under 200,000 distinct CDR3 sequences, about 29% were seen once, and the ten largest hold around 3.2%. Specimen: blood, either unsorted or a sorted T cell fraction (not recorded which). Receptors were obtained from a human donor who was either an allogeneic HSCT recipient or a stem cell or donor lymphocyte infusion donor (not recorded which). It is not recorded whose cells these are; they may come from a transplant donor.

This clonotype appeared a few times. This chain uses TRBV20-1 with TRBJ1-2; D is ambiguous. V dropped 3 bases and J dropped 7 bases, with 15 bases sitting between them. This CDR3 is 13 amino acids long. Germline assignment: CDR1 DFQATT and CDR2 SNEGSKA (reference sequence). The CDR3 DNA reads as TGCAGTGCTAGCCCCCGGATCGGTGGTGGCTACACCTTC. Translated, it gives CSASPRIGGGYTF.

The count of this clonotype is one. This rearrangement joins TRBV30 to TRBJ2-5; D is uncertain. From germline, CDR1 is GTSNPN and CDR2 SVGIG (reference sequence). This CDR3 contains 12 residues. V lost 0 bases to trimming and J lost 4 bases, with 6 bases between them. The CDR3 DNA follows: TGTGCCTGGAGTGTAAGAGGAGAGACCCAGTACTTC. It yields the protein CAWSVRGETQYF.

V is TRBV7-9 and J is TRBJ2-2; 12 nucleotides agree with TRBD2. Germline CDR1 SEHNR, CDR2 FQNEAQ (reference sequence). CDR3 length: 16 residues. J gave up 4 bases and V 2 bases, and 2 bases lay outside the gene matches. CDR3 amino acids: CASSLLAGGPTGELFF. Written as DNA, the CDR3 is TGTGCCAGCAGCTTACTAGCGGGAGGGCCCACCGGGGAGCTGTTTTTT.

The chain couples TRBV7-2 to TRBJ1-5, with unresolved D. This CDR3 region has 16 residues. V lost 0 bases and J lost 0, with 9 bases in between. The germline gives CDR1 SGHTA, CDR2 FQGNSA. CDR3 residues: CASSLASPISNQPQHF. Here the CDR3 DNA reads TGTGCCAGCAGCTTAGCGTCCCCTATTAGCAATCAGCCCCAGCATTTT.

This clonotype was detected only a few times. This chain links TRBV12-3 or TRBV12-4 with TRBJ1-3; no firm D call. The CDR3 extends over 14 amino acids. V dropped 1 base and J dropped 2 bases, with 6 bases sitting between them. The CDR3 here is CASSLVDPGNTIYF. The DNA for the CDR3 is TGTGCCAGCAGTTTAGTAGATCCTGGAAACACCATATATTTT.

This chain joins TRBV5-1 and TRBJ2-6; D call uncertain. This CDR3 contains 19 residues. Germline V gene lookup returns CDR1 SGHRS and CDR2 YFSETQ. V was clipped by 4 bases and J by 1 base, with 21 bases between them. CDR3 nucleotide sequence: TGCGCCAGCAGCGTGGGTCCCCTGACATCCAGGTCTGGGGCCAACGTCCTGACTTTC. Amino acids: CASSVGPLTSRSGANVLTF. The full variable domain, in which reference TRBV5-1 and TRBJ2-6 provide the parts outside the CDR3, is KAGVTQTPRYLIKTRGQQVTLSCSPISGHRSVSWYQQTPGQGLQFLFEYFSETQRNKGNFPGRFSGRQFSNSRSEMNVSTLELGDSALYLCASSVGPLTSRSGANVLTFGAGSRLTVL.

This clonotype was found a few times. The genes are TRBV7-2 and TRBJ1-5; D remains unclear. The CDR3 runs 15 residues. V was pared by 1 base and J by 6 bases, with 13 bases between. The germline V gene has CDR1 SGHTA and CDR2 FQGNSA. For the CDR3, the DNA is TGTGCCAGCAGCTTAGAAGTAGGCCCAGGTCAGCCCCAGCATTTT. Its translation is CASSLEVGPGQPQHF.

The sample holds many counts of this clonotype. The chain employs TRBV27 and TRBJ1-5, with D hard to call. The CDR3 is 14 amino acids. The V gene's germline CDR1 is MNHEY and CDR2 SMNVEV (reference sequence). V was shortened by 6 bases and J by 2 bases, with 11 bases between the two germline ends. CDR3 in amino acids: CASSLVGGNQPQHF. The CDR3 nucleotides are TGTGCCAGCAGCCTCGTCGGTGGCAATCAGCCCCAGCATTTT.

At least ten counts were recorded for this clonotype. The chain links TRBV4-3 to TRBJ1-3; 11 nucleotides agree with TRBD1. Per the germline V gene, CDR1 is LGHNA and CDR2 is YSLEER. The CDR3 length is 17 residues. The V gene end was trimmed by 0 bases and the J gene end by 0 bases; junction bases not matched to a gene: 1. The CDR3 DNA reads TGCGCCAGCAGCCAAGATGGGACAGGGGGCTCTGGAAACACCATATATTTT. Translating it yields CASSQDGTGGSGNTIYF.

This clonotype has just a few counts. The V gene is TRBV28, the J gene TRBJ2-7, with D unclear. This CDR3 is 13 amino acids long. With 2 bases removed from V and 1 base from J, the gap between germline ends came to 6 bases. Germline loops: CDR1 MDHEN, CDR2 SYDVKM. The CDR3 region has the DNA TGTGCCAGCAGTTTACCCCCTTCCTACGAGCAGTACTTC. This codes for CASSLPPSYEQYF.

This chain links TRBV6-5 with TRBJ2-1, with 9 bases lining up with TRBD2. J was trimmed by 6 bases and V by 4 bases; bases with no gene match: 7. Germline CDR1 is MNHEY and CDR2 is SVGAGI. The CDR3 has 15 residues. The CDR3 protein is CASSFTTSGPNEQFF. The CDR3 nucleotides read TGTGCCAGCAGTTTCACGACTAGCGGACCCAATGAGCAGTTCTTC.